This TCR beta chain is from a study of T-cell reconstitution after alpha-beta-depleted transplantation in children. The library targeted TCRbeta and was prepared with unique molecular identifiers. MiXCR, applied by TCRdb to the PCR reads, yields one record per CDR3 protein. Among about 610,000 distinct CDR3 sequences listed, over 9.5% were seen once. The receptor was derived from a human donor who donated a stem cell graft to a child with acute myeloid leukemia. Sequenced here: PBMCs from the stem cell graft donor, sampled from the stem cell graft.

CDR3 nucleotides: TGTGCCAGCATGGGTGGACTAGCGGGACCCGGGCAGTACTTC. The encoded protein is CASMGGLAGPGQYF. J is TRBJ2-7 and V is TRBV11-2, with 12 bases fitting TRBD2. Trimming at V came to 7 bases and at J to 9 bases, leaving 10 bases not matched to a gene. The V gene's germline CDR1 is SGHAT and CDR2 FQNNGV. The CDR3 is 14 amino acids. The variable domain in full, completed from reference TRBV11-2 and TRBJ2-7, reads EAGVAQSPRYKIIEKRQSVAFWCNPISGHATLYWYQQILGQGPKLLIQFQNNGVVDDSQLPKDRFSAERLKGVDSTLKIQPAKLEDSAVYLCASMGGLAGPGQYFGPGTRLTVT.